This is a list of T cell receptor beta chains from one sample in a study of beta chain features in type 1 diabetes. Assay: immunoSEQ multiplex PCR; the TCRdb copy retains only in-frame clones and omits some. Of around 360,000 clones listed, around 12% are singletons. Sequencing was done on a sample of naive CD4+ T cells from blood. Receptor source: a woman under 30 with type 1 diabetes. CDR3s include the opening cysteine and the closing phenylalanine or tryptophan. Each record gives: J gene, clone size, V gene, D gene, CDR3 DNA, CDR3 protein. D genes are given only for firm matches. Size is stated for part of the rows, as once, few or many counts, or as a class when the clone is expanded.

TRBJ2-7 | few | TRBV6-1 | TRBD2 | TGTGCCGCAGATTCCGGACTAGCGGGGTCTGAGCAGTACTTC | CAADSGLAGSEQYF
TRBJ2-7 | few | TRBV18 | TRBD2 | TGTGCCAGCTCACCACCGGGACTAGCGGGGTTGTACGAGCAGTACTTC | CASSPPGLAGLYEQYF
TRBJ1-2 | few | TRBV13 | - | TGTGCCAGCAGCTTAGGGGCGGTCTATGGCTACACCTTC | CASSLGAVYGYTF
TRBJ2-6 | few | TRBV25-1 | TRBD2 | TGTGCCAGCAGCCCAGGGACTACTGGGGCCAACGTCCTGACTTTC | CASSPGTTGANVLTF
TRBJ2-1 | few | TRBV9 | TRBD2 | TGTGCCAGCAGCGTAGACATTGCGGGGGTATACAATGAGCAGTTCTTC | CASSVDIAGVYNEQFF
TRBJ2-7 | few | TRBV15 | - | TGTGCCACCAGCAGAAAAGACCGGGGGTCCACCTACGAGCAGTACTTC | CATSRKDRGSTYEQYF
TRBJ2-7 | few | TRBV29-1 | - | TGCAGCGTTCGCGAGGGAGCCACCTACGAGCAGTACTTC | CSVREGATYEQYF
TRBJ1-5 | - | TRBV27 | - | TGTGCCAGCAGTTTATCAGAGAATCAGCCCCAGCATTTT | CASSLSENQPQHF
TRBJ1-1 | - | TRBV23-1 | - | TGCGCCAGCAGTCAATCCGGCAGCTACGCGGTAGCTTTCTTT | CASSQSGSYAVAFF
TRBJ2-3 | - | TRBV7-9 | TRBD1 | TGTGCCAGCAGTCCCCAGGGGGGCACAGATACGCAGTATTTT | CASSPQGGTDTQYF
TRBJ2-7 | few | TRBV28 | - | TGTGCCAGCAGTCGGGCCGGCGGGTTAGCCTACGAGCAGTACTTC | CASSRAGGLAYEQYF
TRBJ2-5 | - | TRBV2 | - | TGTGCCAGCAGTGTAACAGGTTTAGGAGAGACCCAGTACTTC | CASSVTGLGETQYF
TRBJ1-2 | - | TRBV19 | TRBD1 | TGTGCCAGTAGCCTGACCGGACAGGTCCATGGCTACACCTTC | CASSLTGQVHGYTF
TRBJ2-6 | few | TRBV19 | - | TGTGCCAGTAGTTCGACAGTCAACCGGGCTGGGGCCAACGTCCTGACTTTC | CASSSTVNRAGANVLTF
TRBJ2-7 | - | TRBV7-2 | - | TGTGCCAGCAGCCCGAGTGAGGGCCGCGTCTACGAGCAGTACTTC | CASSPSEGRVYEQYF
TRBJ2-2 | few | TRBV7-2 | TRBD2 | TGTGCCAGCAGCTCCACTAGCGGAACCGGGGAGCTGTTTTTT | CASSSTSGTGELFF
TRBJ1-5 | - | TRBV11-3 | - | TGTGCCAGCAGCTTAGTGTCCGACAGGCCAATTCAGCCCCAGCATTTT | CASSLVSDRPIQPQHF
TRBJ1-1 | - | TRBV6-5 | - | TGTGCCAGCAGTGACAGAATGAACACTGAAGCTTTCTTT | CASSDRMNTEAFF
TRBJ1-2 | few | TRBV7-2 | - | TGTGCCAGCAGCTTAAGGAAGGGGGGGAGCTATGGCTACACCTTC | CASSLRKGGSYGYTF
TRBJ1-2 | few | TRBV25-1 | - | TGTGCCAGCAGTGCTTCCTTCAGTGGCTACACCTTC | CASSASFSGYTF
TRBJ2-5 | - | TRBV4-3 | - | TGCGCCAGCAGCCAAGATCAGTTCTCCAAAGAGACCCAGTACTTC | CASSQDQFSKETQYF
TRBJ1-2 | few | TRBV4-3 | - | TGCGCCAGCAGCCAAGATCGGGGAAACGGTGGCTACACCTTC | CASSQDRGNGGYTF
TRBJ2-1 | - | TRBV30 | - | TGTGCCTGGACCAACGGAGGATCCTACAATGAGCAGTTCTTC | CAWTNGGSYNEQFF
TRBJ1-1 | - | TRBV30 | TRBD1 | TGTGCCTGGAGCCTGACAGGGGGTTACACTGAAGCTTTCTTT | CAWSLTGGYTEAFF
TRBJ2-3 | - | TRBV14 | TRBD2 | TGTGCCAGCAGCCAAGTGGTAGCGGGAGTAGGCACGCAGTATTTT | CASSQVVAGVGTQYF
TRBJ1-2 | - | TRBV28 | - | TGTGCCAGCAGTTTGTCGTTACAGGGTTCCTATGGCTACACCTTC | CASSLSLQGSYGYTF
TRBJ1-1 | - | TRBV28 | - | TGTGCCAGCAGTTTACACGACAACATGAACACTGAAGCTTTCTTT | CASSLHDNMNTEAFF
TRBJ1-2 | few | TRBV18 | - | TGTGCCAGCTCACCAACCGGCGCAGGCAACTATGGCTACACCTTC | CASSPTGAGNYGYTF
TRBJ1-1 | - | TRBV9 | - | TGTGCCAGCAGCGTAGACCCGAGCCCAAACACTGAAGCTTTCTTT | CASSVDPSPNTEAFF
TRBJ1-1 | - | TRBV18 | - | TGTGCCAGCTCACCGATCGGGGATCACACTGAAGCTTTCTTT | CASSPIGDHTEAFF
TRBJ1-2 | few | TRBV28 | - | TGTGCCAGCAGTTCGGGGGATACTGTCTATGGCTACACCTTC | CASSSGDTVYGYTF
TRBJ2-4 | - | TRBV4-2 | - | TGTGCCAGCAGCCAGACCGCCGGGGAGGTAGCCAAAAACATTCAGTACTTC | CASSQTAGEVAKNIQYF
TRBJ1-5 | few | TRBV30 | - | TGTGCCTGGAGTGGTTTTGGCAGTAACAATCAGCCCCAGCATTTT | CAWSGFGSNNQPQHF
TRBJ1-1 | - | TRBV7-9 | - | TGTGCCAGCAGCTCAGGGAGGGGAGGAGGGACTGAAGCTTTCTTT | CASSSGRGGGTEAFF
TRBJ2-1 | - | TRBV4-1 | TRBD1 | TGCGCCAGCAGCCAAGATAGCGCCAGGGGGAGAGAGCAGTTCTTC | CASSQDSARGREQFF
TRBJ2-5 | - | TRBV4-3 | TRBD2 | TGCGCCAGCAGCCAAGGTAGCGGGAGAGGGGAGACCCAGTACTTC | CASSQGSGRGETQYF
TRBJ1-2 | - | TRBV28 | - | TGTGCCAGCAGTTCTGGGAACAGGAACTATGGCTACACCTTC | CASSSGNRNYGYTF
TRBJ2-1 | few | TRBV28 | TRBD1 | TGTGCCACCACCGTAAACAGGGGAGATGAGCAGTTCTTC | CATTVNRGDEQFF
TRBJ1-5 | - | TRBV18 | - | TGTGCCAGCTCCCTGGACAGTAATCAGCCCCAGCATTTT | CASSLDSNQPQHF
TRBJ2-3 | few | TRBV7-2 | - | TGTGCCAGCAGCAACGCCGGGGATACGCAGTATTTT | CASSNAGDTQYF
TRBJ2-2 | - | TRBV14 | TRBD1 | TGTGCCAGCAGACCGGGACAGGGATTCGGGGAGCTGTTTTTT | CASRPGQGFGELFF
TRBJ1-5 | - | TRBV27 | - | TGTGCCAGCAGTTTACGAGGCAATCAGCCCCAGCATTTT | CASSLRGNQPQHF
TRBJ1-1 | - | TRBV19 | - | TGTGCCAGTAGGAAGGGAGGGGACACTGAAGCTTTCTTT | CASRKGGDTEAFF
TRBJ2-1 | - | TRBV27 | TRBD2 | TGTGCCAGCAGGACTAGCGGGAGCCATGAGCAGTTCTTC | CASRTSGSHEQFF
TRBJ1-2 | - | TRBV19 | TRBD1 | TGTGCCAGTAGCAAGGACAGGGGCGGAATGAATGGCTACACCTTC | CASSKDRGGMNGYTF
TRBJ2-3 | few | TRBV9 | - | TGTGCCAGCAGCGCCGTCAGGCCTACAGATACGCAGTATTTT | CASSAVRPTDTQYF
TRBJ1-1 | - | TRBV4-1 | - | TGCGCCAGCAGCCAAGGAGCTATGAACACTGAAGCTTTCTTT | CASSQGAMNTEAFF
TRBJ2-7 | few | TRBV5-1 | - | TGCGCCAGCAGCTTGGTTCCAGGACTTTACGAGCAGTACTTC | CASSLVPGLYEQYF
TRBJ2-7 | - | TRBV25-1 | - | TGTGCCAGCACCTTGGGGGGAGCCTACGAGCAGTACTTC | CASTLGGAYEQYF
TRBJ1-1 | few | TRBV10-3 | TRBD1 | TGTGCCATCACCGGACAGGACACTGAAGCTTTCTTT | CAITGQDTEAFF